This entry concerns a single TCR beta chain. Antigen: not known. CDR1 and CDR2 (germline): SGHRS, YFSETQ. The CDR3 consists of 16 residues. After removal of 4 bases from V and 5 bases from J, the junction contained 8 bases not matched to a gene. This sample is part of a study of OX40 agonist ivuxolimab in advanced cancers. In the study overall: Ivuxolimab was delivered to patients intravenously every 2 weeks at doses spanning 0.01 to 10 mg/kg.

Patients had blood sampled at baseline and again on cycle 4 day 1 and cycle 7 day 1. Study-wide findings and caveats: By week 6 at 0.1 to 3.0 mg/kg, blood CD4+ and CD8+ T cells had expanded clonally. Expanded clones were, on average, more numerous among CD8+ T cells than CD4+.

The data were produced by immunoSEQ multiplex PCR, yet TCRdb's version contains in-frame clones alone and is incomplete. The data show about 50,000 clones, with about 86% seen just once and 3% to 3.5% held by the top ten. The material was CD4+ or CD8+ T cells sorted from blood, obtained in a trial of the OX40 agonist ivuxolimab. The TCR was taken from an adult with an advanced solid tumor such as melanoma, head and neck, liver or kidney cancer. This chain joins TRBV5-1 and TRBJ2-2; TRBD1 matches 10 bases. The CDR3 is CASSDPGQGTTGELFF. CDR3 in DNA: TGCGCCAGCAGCGACCCGGGACAGGGGACAACCGGGGAGCTGTTTTTT.